These 18 T cell receptor beta chains originate from one sample sequenced in a study of T cells after yellow fever vaccination. Each CDR3 protein gets one entry after TCRdb re-called the 5' RACE reads with MiXCR. This sample yields under 80,000 distinct CDR3 sequences, of which about 7% are seen a single time; 35% to 45% belongs to the top ten. The material sequenced was CD8+ T cells sorted from PBMCs, taken 15 days after the yellow fever booster vaccination. The receptors shown here come from a man aged 25-45 years who received the YFV17D yellow fever vaccine.

This clonotype has at least ten counts. This chain joins TRBV7-2 and TRBJ2-7; 7 nucleotides line up with TRBD2. The CDR3 contains 13 residues. The V and J ends lost 3 bases and 3 bases, in that order; junction bases with no gene match: 2. CDR1 SGHTA and CDR2 FQGNSA come from the germline V gene. The CDR3 is CASSFGRHYEQYF. Written as DNA, the CDR3 is TGTGCCAGCAGCTTCGGGAGGCACTACGAGCAGTACTTC.

In this sample, this clonotype turned up many times. The CDR3: CASSVSGDGYTF. The CDR3 DNA follows: TGTGCCAGCAGCGTTAGTGGGGATGGCTACACCTTC. The chain recombines TRBV7-2 with TRBJ1-2; D ambiguous. CDR3 length: 12 residues. V dropped 5 bases and J dropped 6 bases, with 10 bases sitting between them. Germline V gene lookup returns CDR1 SGHTA and CDR2 FQGNSA.

This clonotype appeared a few times. The chain carries TRBV20-1 and TRBJ2-7; 13 bases match TRBD2. This CDR3 is 17 amino acids long. V lost 1 base and J lost 3; bases outside the gene matches: 9. Germline values: CDR1 DFQATT, CDR2 SNEGSKA (reference sequence). Here the CDR3 reads CSARAGSGTSGIYEQYF. CDR3 nucleotide sequence: TGCAGTGCTAGAGCGGGGAGTGGGACTAGCGGGATCTACGAGCAGTACTTC.

The V and J genes are TRBV30 and TRBJ2-7; possible D gene TRBD2, 5 bases. Germline-derived CDR1 and CDR2 are GTSNPN and SVGIG (reference sequence). The CDR3 runs to 13 residues. V shed 1 base and J shed 5 bases, with 12 bases lying between them. The CDR3 sequence is CAWSGRGSHEQYF. The CDR3 DNA follows: TGTGCCTGGAGTGGCCGCGGGTCCCACGAGCAGTACTTC.

This chain joins TRBV7-9 and TRBJ2-3, with TRBD2 identical over 10 bases. Germline CDR1 SEHNR, CDR2 FQNEAQ (reference sequence). Trimming at V came to 5 bases and at J to 4 bases, leaving 6 bases not matched to a gene. The length of the CDR3 is 15 residues. CDR3 bases: TGTGCCAGCAGCCGTTTAGCGGGAGGCCCAGATACGCAGTATTTT. As protein: CASSRLAGGPDTQYF. The whole variable domain, filled in from reference TRBV7-9 and TRBJ2-3, reads DTGVSQNPRHKITKRGQNVTFRCDPISEHNRLYWYRQTLGQGPEFLTYFQNEAQLEKSRLLSDRFSAERPKGSFSTLEIQRTEQGDSAMYLCASSRLAGGPDTQYFGPGTRLTVL.

This chain connects TRBV6-2 or TRBV6-3 to TRBJ1-5; maybe TRBD1 (5 bases). The V gene lost 2 bases and the J gene lost 1 base, with 12 bases spanning the gap. CDR1 and CDR2 from the germline V gene are MNHEY and SVGEGT. The CDR3 sequence is 16 residues long. CDR3 in DNA: TGTGCCAGCAGTTACGCGGGACTCAGGAGCAATCAGCCCCAGCATTTT. Protein: CASSYAGLRSNQPQHF.

This clonotype has at least ten counts. The J gene is TRBJ2-3, the V gene TRBV6-5; 8 nucleotides align to TRBD2. Per germline, CDR1 MNHEY and CDR2 SVGAGI. This CDR3 contains 14 residues. With V trimmed by 6 bases and J by 4 bases, 6 bases remained unmatched. The CDR3 here is CASSWTSSADTQYF. CDR3 in DNA: TGTGCCAGCAGCTGGACTAGCAGCGCAGATACGCAGTATTTT.

This clonotype was detected ten times or more. J is TRBJ2-1 and V is TRBV27; a weak D match, TRBD2 (5 bases). Trimming took 0 bases from V and 6 from J, leaving 27 bases between them. Germline loops: CDR1 MNHEY, CDR2 SMNVEV (reference sequence). The CDR3 is 20 residues long. The CDR3 region is CASSLSAPRWGEERGNEQFF. Here the CDR3 DNA reads TGTGCCAGCAGTTTATCCGCGCCCCGCTGGGGAGAGGAACGAGGCAATGAGCAGTTCTTC.

This clonotype was seen ten or more times. The rearrangement joins TRBV23-1 to TRBJ2-2, with D perhaps TRBD2 (6 bases). Being an ORF, TRBV23-1 has a function that is uncertain. This CDR3 contains 16 residues. The V and J ends lost 2 bases and 4 bases respectively, with 14 bases between them. The CDR3 nucleotides are TGCGCCAGCAGTCAACTAGGGGAGGCCCCCACCGGGGAGCTGTTTTTT. This codes for CASSQLGEAPTGELFF.

The table lists this clonotype with many counts. J is TRBJ2-1 and V is TRBV6-5; D is uncertain. The V gene's germline CDR1 is MNHEY and CDR2 SVGAGI. Trimming shortened V by 6 bases and J by 3 bases, and 15 bases separated the two germline ends. CDR3 length: 15 amino acids. The CDR3 region is CASRGGVLGYNEQFF. The CDR3 bases are TGTGCCAGCAGGGGTGGGGTACTCGGCTACAATGAGCAGTTCTTC.

This clonotype came up many times. The chain uses TRBV29-1 and TRBJ2-1; no clear D. V lost 6 bases to trimming and J lost 0 bases, with 9 bases between them. Per the germline V gene, CDR1 is SQVTM and CDR2 is ANQGSEA. The CDR3 length is 13 residues. In DNA, the CDR3 is TGCAGCGTAGGGCCGAGCTCCTACAATGAGCAGTTCTTC. Protein sequence: CSVGPSSYNEQFF.

This clonotype was recorded at least ten times. The rearrangement links TRBV2 to TRBJ1-1, with 9 positions matching TRBD1. The germline V gene encodes CDR1 SNHLY and CDR2 FYNNEI. There are 14 residues in the CDR3. The V gene end was trimmed by 4 bases and the J gene end by 5 bases; junction bases not matched to a gene: 5. CDR3 in DNA: TGTGCCAGCAGTGCCGGGACAGGGCATACTGAAGCTTTCTTT. It specifies CASSAGTGHTEAFF.

Ten or more counts support this clonotype. V is TRBV20-1 and J is TRBJ1-5, with 9 bases identical to TRBD1. The CDR3 has 15 residues. CDR1 is DFQATT and CDR2 is SNEGSKA in the germline V gene (reference sequence). Trimming took 6 bases from V and 0 from J; bases not matched to a gene: 6. CDR3 region: CSAKDRGYSNQPQHF. CDR3 bases: TGCAGTGCAAAGGACAGGGGCTATAGCAATCAGCCCCAGCATTTT.

At least ten counts were recorded for this clonotype. The rearrangement joins TRBV27 to TRBJ2-3, with 7 bases aligning to TRBD2. There are 17 residues in the CDR3. Germline CDR1 reads MNHEY; CDR2 reads SMNVEV (reference sequence). Trimming took 2 bases from V and 3 from J; bases not matched to a gene: 11. This CDR3 is CASSLLQGAGVTDTQYF. The CDR3 nucleotides read TGTGCCAGCAGTTTACTCCAAGGGGCGGGAGTGACAGATACGCAGTATTTT.

This clonotype appeared many times. This chain joins TRBV4-1 and TRBJ2-2; TRBD2 matches 11 bases. Trimming took 1 base from V and 4 from J; bases not matched to a gene: 11. Germline values: CDR1 MGHRA, CDR2 YSYEKL. The CDR3 runs to 19 residues. The CDR3 spells CASSQGSGGLAGITGELFF. In DNA, the CDR3 is TGCGCCAGCAGCCAAGGGTCGGGAGGACTAGCGGGTATCACCGGGGAGCTGTTTTTT.

At least ten counts were recorded for this clonotype. The CDR3 DNA is TGTGCCAGCAGTTATTTCAGCGGGAGTAGGGATGAGCAGTTCTTC. Its protein product is CASSYFSGSRDEQFF. The gene calls are TRBV6-2 or TRBV6-3 and TRBJ2-1; 8 nucleotides match TRBD2. The V and J ends lost 3 bases and 8 bases, in that order; junction bases with no gene match: 9. The CDR3 totals 15 residues. Germline CDR1 MNHEY, CDR2 SVGEGT.

This clonotype was counted at least ten times. The chain employs TRBV6-6 and TRBJ2-2; D gene uncertain. The CDR3 is made up of 13 amino acids. Germline-derived CDR1 and CDR2 are MNHNY and SVGAGI (reference sequence). With 10 bases removed from V and 3 bases from J, the gap between germline ends came to 12 bases. CDR3 protein: CATEPGYTGELFF. The CDR3, as DNA: TGTGCCACCGAACCGGGTTACACCGGGGAGCTGTTTTTT.

As regards this clonotype: Possible read error: a much larger clone is one base away. The chain has TRBV21-1 and TRBJ1-2. TRBV21-1 is a documented pseudogene. This CDR3 has 15 amino acids. In nucleotides, the CDR3 is TGTGCCAGGTGTAAGAGGTACCCTTTAAACTATGGCTACACCTTC. Translating it yields CARCKRYPLNYGYTF.